This T cell receptor (beta chain) was sequenced during a study of cytomegalovirus exposure and HLA in healthy donors. Overall study: Of several hundred genotyped donors, more than 70% clustered with self-reported Caucasian donors.

A word on this clone: Its cognate antigen is unknown.

Points from the study as a whole: Analysis performed later showed TCR beta chains linked to HLA being more clonally expanded than equally common others.

Primers for the PCR totalled 60 Vbeta and 13 Jbeta. Sequencing was performed with immunoSEQ multiplex PCR; in TCRdb, only in-frame clones are kept and a portion is missing. The sample contains 90,000 to 110,000 clones, around 75% of which appear only once. The V gene's germline CDR1 is MDHEN and CDR2 SYDVKM. The J segment lost 5 bases and the V segment lost 3 bases, leaving 6 bases of the junction unmatched. This CDR3 spans 15 amino acids. The rearrangement joins TRBV28 to TRBJ2-1; TRBD2 matches at 8 bases. This sequence originates from a man aged 25-40 years in good health and CMV-seronegative. Material: PBMCs. The CDR3 region is CASSLAGGGNNEQFF. CDR3 in DNA: TGTGCCAGCAGTTTGGCGGGAGGAGGGAACAATGAGCAGTTCTTC.